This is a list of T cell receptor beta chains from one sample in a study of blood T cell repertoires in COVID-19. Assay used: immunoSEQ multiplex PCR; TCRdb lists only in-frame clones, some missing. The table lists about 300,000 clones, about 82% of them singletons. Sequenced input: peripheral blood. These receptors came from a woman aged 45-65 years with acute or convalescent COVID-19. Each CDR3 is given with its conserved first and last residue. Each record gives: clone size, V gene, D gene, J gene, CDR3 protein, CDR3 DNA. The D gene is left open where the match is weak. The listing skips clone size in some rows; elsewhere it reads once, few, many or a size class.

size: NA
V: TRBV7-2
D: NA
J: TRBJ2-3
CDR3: CASSVMGVTDTQYF
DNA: TGTGCCAGCAGCGTTATGGGCGTCACAGATACGCAGTATTTT

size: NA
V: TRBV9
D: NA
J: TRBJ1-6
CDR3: CASSVRGISGSPLHF
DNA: TGTGCCAGCAGCGTAAGGGGGATCTCGGGTTCACCCCTCCACTTT

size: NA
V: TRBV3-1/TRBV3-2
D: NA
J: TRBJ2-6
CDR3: CASSPDSSGANVLTF
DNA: TGTGCCAGCAGCCCAGACAGCTCTGGGGCCAACGTCCTGACTTTC

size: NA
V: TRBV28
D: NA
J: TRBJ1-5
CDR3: CASLKDWNQPQHF
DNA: TGTGCCAGCTTAAAGGACTGGAATCAGCCCCAGCATTTT

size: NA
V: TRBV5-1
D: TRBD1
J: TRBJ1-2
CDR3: CASSLGTGRGGYTF
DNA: TGCGCCAGCAGCTTGGGGACAGGGCGGGGTGGCTACACCTTC

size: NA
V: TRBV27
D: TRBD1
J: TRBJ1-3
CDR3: CASSLTGAFSGNTIYF
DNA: TGTGCCAGCAGTCTGACAGGGGCCTTCTCTGGAAACACCATATATTTT

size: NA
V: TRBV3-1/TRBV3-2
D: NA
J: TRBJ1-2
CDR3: CASSLTDSNGYTF
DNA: TGTGCCAGCAGTTTGACGGACAGCAATGGCTACACCTTC

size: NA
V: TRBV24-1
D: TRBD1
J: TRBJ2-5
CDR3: CATSDLTGVQETQYF
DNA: TGTGCCACCAGTGATCTCACAGGGGTACAAGAGACCCAGTACTTC

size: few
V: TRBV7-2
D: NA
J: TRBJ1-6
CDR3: CASSFRGERNSPLHF
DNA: TGTGCCAGCAGCTTCCGGGGGGAAAGAAATTCACCCCTCCACTTT

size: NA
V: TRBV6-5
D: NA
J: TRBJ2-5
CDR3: CASVFRGRQETQYF
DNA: TGTGCCAGCGTTTTTAGGGGTCGCCAAGAGACCCAGTACTTC

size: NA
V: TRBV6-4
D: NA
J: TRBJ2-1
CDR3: CASSDKGGTYNEQFF
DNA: TGTGCCAGCAGCGACAAAGGCGGGACTTACAATGAGCAGTTCTTC

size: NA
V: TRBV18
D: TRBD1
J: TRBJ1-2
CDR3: CASSRGTTQGGYGYTF
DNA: TGTGCCAGCTCGCGAGGGACGACACAGGGGGGCTATGGCTACACCTTC

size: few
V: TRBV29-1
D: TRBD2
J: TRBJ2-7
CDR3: CSAAGDGYEQYF
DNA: TGCAGCGCCGCGGGAGACGGATACGAGCAGTACTTC

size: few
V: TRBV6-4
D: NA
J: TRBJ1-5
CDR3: CASSVGGGRGPQHF
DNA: TGTGCCAGCAGTGTAGGCGGGGGGCGCGGGCCCCAGCATTTT

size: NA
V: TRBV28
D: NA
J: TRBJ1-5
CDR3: CASSLPSQGVKQPQHF
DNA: TGTGCCAGCAGTCTCCCTTCACAGGGTGTTAAACAGCCCCAGCATTTT

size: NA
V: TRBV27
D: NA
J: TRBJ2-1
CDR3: CASSLKRGYNEQFF
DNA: TGTGCCAGCAGTTTAAAGCGAGGTTACAATGAGCAGTTCTTC

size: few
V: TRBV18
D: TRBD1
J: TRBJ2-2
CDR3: CASSPDRANTGELFF
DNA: TGTGCCAGCTCGCCAGACAGGGCGAACACCGGGGAGCTGTTTTTT

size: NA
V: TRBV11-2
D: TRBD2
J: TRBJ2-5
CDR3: CASSRTSGQETQYF
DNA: TGTGCCAGCAGCAGGACTAGCGGACAAGAGACCCAGTACTTC

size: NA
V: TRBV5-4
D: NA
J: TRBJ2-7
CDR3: CASSPRGSAYEQYF
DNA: TGTGCCAGCAGCCCAAGGGGGTCGGCGTACGAGCAGTACTTC

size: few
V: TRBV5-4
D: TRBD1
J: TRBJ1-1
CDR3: CASSLAGGTTEAFF
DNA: TGTGCCAGCAGCTTGGCAGGGGGTACCACTGAAGCTTTCTTT

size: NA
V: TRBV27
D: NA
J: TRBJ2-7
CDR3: CASSLLTVFREYF
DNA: TGTGCCAGCAGTTTATTAACGGTTTTTAGAGAGTACTTC

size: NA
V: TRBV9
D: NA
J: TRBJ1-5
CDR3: CASSPRQSNQPQHF
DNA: TGTGCCAGCAGCCCCCGACAGTCCAATCAGCCCCAGCATTTT

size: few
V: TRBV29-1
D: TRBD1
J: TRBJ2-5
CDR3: CSASRQGAAETQYF
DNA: TGCAGCGCTTCGAGACAGGGGGCCGCGGAGACCCAGTACTTC

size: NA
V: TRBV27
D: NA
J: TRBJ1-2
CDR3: CASSFIPGRGYTF
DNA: TGTGCCAGCAGTTTTATCCCAGGCCGCGGCTACACCTTC

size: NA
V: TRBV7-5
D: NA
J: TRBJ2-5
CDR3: CVRSSCRGFSGSQETQYF
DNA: TGTGTCAGAAGCTCTTGCAGGGGATTTAGCGGGAGCCAAGAGACCCAGTACTTC

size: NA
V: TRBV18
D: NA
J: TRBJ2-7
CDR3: CASSPGYSGGFGYEQYF
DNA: TGTGCCAGCTCACCGGGCTACTCCGGGGGTTTCGGCTACGAGCAGTACTTC